This note documents a single T cell receptor (beta chain) sequence. The authors' processing: For nucleated cells, counts were estimated from reference gene primer amplification. Some clones are missing from TCRdb's copy, which holds only in-frame ones; the method was immunoSEQ multiplex PCR. V and J calls and clone size are given by that table; D and trimming were obtained from the DNA. The table includes about 88,000 clones, around nine tenths detected once. The CDR3 has 15 amino acids. J lost 5 bases, V lost 1 base, and 6 bases had no gene match. Germline loops: CDR1 SGHDN, CDR2 FVKESK. These data are taken from a study of blood T cell repertoires in COVID-19.

This TCR was sampled from a man older than 75 with acute or convalescent COVID-19. The V call is TRBV14, the J call TRBJ2-5; 8 bases fit TRBD1. Source material: peripheral blood. The CDR3 bases are TGTGCCAGCAGCCAAGTCACAGGGGGTCGGGAGACCCAGTACTTC. Translating it yields CASSQVTGGRETQYF.